Sequencing of this T cell receptor (beta chain) was carried out in a study of T cell changes during pregnancy in multiple sclerosis. Germline loops: CDR1 SGHNT, CDR2 YYREEE (reference sequence). Trimming took 4 bases from V and 7 from J, leaving 21 bases between them. This CDR3 spans 16 amino acids. Repertoires were generated with immunoSEQ multiplex PCR, while TCRdb's copy carries only in-frame clones and drops some. The sample carries tens of thousands of clones, about 91% recorded once. The material sequenced was CD4+ T cells from peripheral blood mononuclear cells, taken in the third trimester of pregnancy. This TCR was recovered from a female donor in good health, enrolled as a control in a pregnancy study. The chain joins TRBV5-4 to TRBJ2-1; weak D call: TRBD2 (5 bases). The CDR3 DNA reads as TGTGCCAGCAGCCCCCGTACCCGCGGGCGATCAAATGAGCAGTTCTTC. It translates to CASSPRTRGRSNEQFF.